This TCR beta chain came from a study of blood T cells in healthy people across ages. Study findings and constraints: Naive T cell percentage showed a strong correlation with the diversity of TCR beta.

The authors ran a second PCR of 7 to 11 cycles using a sample-barcoded 5' primer and a J-beta primer mix. TCRdb used MiXCR to reprocess the 5' RACE reads, holding one entry per CDR3 protein. The sample includes about a million distinct CDR3 sequences, roughly 51% of them seen just once. For this clonotype: Its antigen is currently unknown.

There are 14 residues in the CDR3. With 7 bases removed from V and 0 bases from J, the gap between germline ends came to 10 bases. At least 6.5 million PBMCs were isolated per sample. Sequenced: blood. The genes are TRBV12-3 or TRBV12-4 and TRBJ1-5; no firm D call. The clonotype originates from an older woman in good health. The CDR3 loop is CASTMGYSNQPQHF. The CDR3 DNA sequence: TGTGCCAGCACGATGGGATATAGCAATCAGCCCCAGCATTTT.